Here is one T cell receptor (beta chain) with its context. The data derive from a study of blood T cell repertoires in COVID-19. Whole-study context: The samples span acute and convalescent COVID-19 from the United States, Italy and Spain.

Unmatched junction bases numbered 6, after V lost 2 bases and J lost 3 bases. This CDR3 has 15 amino acids. The V gene's germline CDR1 is SGHAT and CDR2 FQNNGV. Original methodology: Nucleated cell counts were estimated from reference gene primer amplification. Produced via immunoSEQ multiplex PCR; TCRdb's table is partial and in-frame only. That table supplies the V and J calls and clone size; D and trimming were determined from the DNA. The profile shows about 70,000 clones, approximately 78% of them singletons. The receptor's source is a human donor in a cohort sampled during active COVID-19. The genes are TRBV11-2 and TRBJ2-7; 8 bases are shared with TRBD1. The sample comprised peripheral blood. For the CDR3, the DNA is TGTGCCAGCAGCTTATCCGGACAGGGTTTCTACGAGCAGTACTTC. This sequence encodes CASSLSGQGFYEQYF.